Sequencing of this T cell receptor (beta chain) was carried out in a study of identical twins. Broader study findings: Out-of-frame sharing of TCR alpha in monozygotic twins was underestimated by models.

Per the germline V gene, CDR1 is ENHRY and CDR2 is SYGVKD. The ends were cut back, 3 bases at V and 2 bases at J, with 7 bases in the middle. The CDR3 length is 13 residues. Each cDNA held unique molecular identifiers, and template switching gave it a universal primer site. TCRdb fed the 5' RACE reads into MiXCR, producing one record per CDR3 protein. This table holds just over 500,000 distinct CDR3 sequences, about 20% found once. A remark on this clonotype: Its antigen is unknown.

Another study also made use of these data, one on T cells expressing NK-cell markers. From that second work: The study found dominant NKG2C+ clonotypes at roughly 1.0-8% of CD8+ T cells in roughly six donors. These clonotypes also led the CD3+CD56-NKG2C+ fraction in a handful of donors.

The sequencing sample was made of CD4+ T cells sorted from blood. The gene calls are TRBV10-3 and TRBJ2-5; possible D gene TRBD1, 5 bases. This receptor was taken from a woman between 18 and 30 years old in good health. CDR3 amino acids: CAISDQGQETQYF. CDR3 bases: TGTGCCATCAGTGATCAGGGTCAAGAGACCCAGTACTTC.